Here is one T cell receptor beta chain with its context. Its antigen is unidentified. This entry belongs to a study of shared clonotypes between healthy human individuals. Profiling relied on immunoSEQ multiplex PCR, and the TCRdb table lists in-frame clones only, not all of them. In the table there are about 600,000 clones, more than 95% of which are singletons. Notes on the study in general: Across subsets, estimated richness was generally greater for naive than for memory populations.

CDR3 length: 14 residues. Trimming shortened V by 7 bases and J by 4 bases, and 15 bases separated the two germline ends. Germline lookup yields CDR1 MNHEY and CDR2 SVGAGI. The TCR was taken from a young woman in good health. Sequenced: naive CD4+ T cells sorted from blood. Subset of the sample: CD45RA+ positively selected. This chain links TRBV6-5 with TRBJ2-3; D is possibly TRBD1 or TRBD2 (5 bases each). The CDR3 loop reads CASTRDGRPDTQYF. CDR3 DNA sequence: TGTGCCAGCACTCGGGACGGCCGTCCAGATACGCAGTATTTT.